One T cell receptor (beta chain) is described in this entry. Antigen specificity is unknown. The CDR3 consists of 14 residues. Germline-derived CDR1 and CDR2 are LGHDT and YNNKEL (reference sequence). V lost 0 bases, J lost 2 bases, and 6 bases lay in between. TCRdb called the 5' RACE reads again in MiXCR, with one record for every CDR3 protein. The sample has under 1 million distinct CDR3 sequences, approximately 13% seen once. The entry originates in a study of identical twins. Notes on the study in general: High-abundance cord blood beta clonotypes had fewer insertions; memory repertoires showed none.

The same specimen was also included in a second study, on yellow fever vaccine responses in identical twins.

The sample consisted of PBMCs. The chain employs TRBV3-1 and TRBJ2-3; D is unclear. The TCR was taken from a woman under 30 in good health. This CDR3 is CASSQERFTDTQYF. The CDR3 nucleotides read TGTGCCAGCAGCCAAGAACGGTTCACAGATACGCAGTATTTT.